The 21 T cell receptor beta chains below come from one sample, sequenced in a study of T-cell reconstitution after alpha-beta-depleted transplantation in children. These TCRs are of unknown antigen specificity. The authors prepared the TCRbeta library with unique molecular identifiers. TCRdb independently ran MiXCR on the PCR reads; one entry per CDR3 protein. The sample has some 300,000 distinct CDR3 sequences, about 7.3% seen once. Study-level findings and limits: At one year after transplant, newly produced T cells mostly accounted for T-cell counts and diversity.

The starting material was peripheral blood, obtained 360 days after TCRalphabeta/CD19-depleted stem cell transplant. These receptors were obtained from a female patient aged 2-10 years who had a stem cell transplant for Fanconi anemia, so the T cells may come from the graft donor.

This clonotype came up many times. In DNA, the CDR3 is TGTGCCAGCAGCTTAGGGGGGGGCAGATCCGGGGAGCTGTTTTTT. Its protein product is CASSLGGGRSGELFF. The V and J genes are TRBV11-2 and TRBJ2-2; TRBD2 is a possible D gene (7 bases). The ends were cut back, 1 base at V and 6 bases at J, with 12 bases in the middle. The CDR3 has 15 residues. Germline values: CDR1 SGHAT, CDR2 FQNNGV.

The table lists this clonotype with a few counts. This chain links TRBV28 with TRBJ2-3; tentative D call: TRBD2 (5 bases). The CDR3 spans 14 residues. Trimming removed 3 bases from V and 1 base from J, with 8 bases in between. Germline V CDR1 and CDR2: MDHEN, SYDVKM. The DNA for the CDR3 is TGTGCCAGCAGTTTCGACGGGGGCACAGATACGCAGTATTTT. Its translation: CASSFDGGTDTQYF.

This clonotype has just a few counts. The rearrangement links TRBV7-6 to TRBJ1-2; weak D call: TRBD1 (6 bases). CDR1 and CDR2 (germline): SGHVS, FNYEAQ. The length of the CDR3 is 14 residues. V lost 1 base, J lost 7 bases, and 13 bases lay in between. CDR3 protein: CASSLEGGIGGYTF. The CDR3 nucleotides are TGTGCCAGCAGCTTAGAAGGGGGGATAGGTGGCTACACCTTC.

This clonotype came up a few times. This CDR3 is CASARGNTGELFF. In nucleotides, the CDR3 is TGTGCCAGCGCTAGGGGGAACACCGGGGAGCTGTTTTTT. The chain couples TRBV2 to TRBJ2-2; D might be TRBD1 (5 bases). V lost 8 bases and J lost 1, with 8 bases in between. Germline V CDR1 and CDR2: SNHLY, FYNNEI. This CDR3 has 13 residues.

This clonotype was counted many times. The V gene is TRBV28, the J gene TRBJ2-5; maybe TRBD1 (5 bases). In germline, CDR1 is MDHEN, CDR2 SYDVKM. This CDR3 comprises 15 residues. V was cut by 6 bases and J by 0 bases, with 14 bases left in between. Written as DNA, the CDR3 is TGTGCCAGCAGGCAGGGATTCCAGTACCAAGAGACCCAGTACTTC. Its protein is CASRQGFQYQETQYF.

This chain joins TRBV18 and TRBJ1-1; 7 nucleotides align to TRBD1. Looked up from germline, CDR1 is KGHSH and CDR2 is LQKENI. The ends lost 4 bases at V and 1 base at J; junction bases unmatched: 9. This CDR3 is built from 16 residues. This chain's CDR3 is CASSLRQGPPNTEAFF. CDR3 in DNA: TGTGCCAGCTCACTACGACAGGGCCCCCCGAACACTGAAGCTTTCTTT.

The table lists this clonotype with a few counts. The chain is built from TRBV14 and TRBJ2-7; D is perhaps TRBD1 (5 bases). V lost 3 bases to trimming and J lost 4 bases, with 10 bases between them. Germline CDR1 SGHDN, CDR2 FVKESK. This CDR3 comprises 13 residues. DNA for the CDR3: TGTGCCAGCAGCCACACAGGCAGGTACGAGCAGTACGTC. It is translated as CASSHTGRYEQYV.

This clonotype was detected ten times or more. V usage is TRBV5-1 and J usage is TRBJ2-2; 12 bases agree with TRBD2. CDR3 length: 15 residues. V lost 2 bases, J lost 7 bases, and 3 bases stayed unmatched. Looked up from germline, CDR1 is SGHRS and CDR2 is YFSETQ. In nucleotides, the CDR3 is TGCGCCAGCAGCTTTGGACTAGCGGGGAACGGGGAGCTGTTTTTT. Encoded protein: CASSFGLAGNGELFF.

This clonotype came up many times. The gene calls are TRBV27 and TRBJ2-2; 11 bases are shared with TRBD2. The germline V gene has CDR1 MNHEY and CDR2 SMNVEV (reference sequence). V shed 7 bases and J 9 bases; nucleotides not matched to a gene: 10. The CDR3 is 15 residues long. The CDR3 DNA is TGTGCCAGCAAGGCTAGCGGGGGGTTCCGGAGGGAGCTGTTTTTT. Translated, it gives CASKASGGFRRELFF.

This chain connects TRBV20-1 to TRBJ2-5, with D possibly TRBD2 on 5 matching bases. Trimming pared 1 base from V and 7 bases from J, leaving 13 bases between. Per germline, CDR1 DFQATT and CDR2 SNEGSKA (reference sequence). The CDR3 length is 13 residues. DNA of the CDR3: TGCAGTGCTAGAGTGAGAACCGGAGGGACCCAGTACTTC. Protein product: CSARVRTGGTQYF.

This clonotype came up many times. The gene calls are TRBV6-1 and TRBJ1-6; 7 nucleotides align to TRBD1. V was clipped by 7 bases and J by 6 bases; unmatched bases: 9. Germline values: CDR1 MNHNS, CDR2 SASEGT. The CDR3 is 15 amino acids. For the CDR3, the DNA is TGTGCCAGCACTACAGGGGCCTCAACTAATTCACCCCTCCACTTT. Translated: CASTTGASTNSPLHF.

This clonotype was picked up many times. The chain combines TRBV20-1 with TRBJ2-3; D might be TRBD1 or TRBD2, each matching 5 bases. Per the germline V gene, CDR1 is DFQATT and CDR2 is SNEGSKA (reference sequence). V was cut by 3 bases and J by 6 bases, with 13 bases left in between. This CDR3 has 13 residues. The CDR3 is CSARQGVHDTQYF. The CDR3, as DNA: TGCAGTGCTAGGCAGGGAGTCCATGATACGCAGTATTTT.

At least ten counts were recorded for this clonotype. The chain employs TRBV29-1 and TRBJ2-1; D could derive from TRBD1 or TRBD2 (5 bases each). Germline V gives CDR1 SQVTM, CDR2 ANQGSEA. The CDR3 contains 14 residues. V was shortened by 7 bases and J by 8 bases, with 21 bases between the two germline ends. The CDR3 sequence is CSARTGPYLDEQFF. DNA for the CDR3: TGCAGCGCACGGACGGGACCGTATTTGGATGAGCAGTTCTTC.

This chain joins TRBV7-3 and TRBJ1-1, with TRBD1 matching 8 bases. With V trimmed by 4 bases and J by 1 base, 8 bases remained unmatched. The CDR3 is 16 amino acids. Germline CDR1 SGHTA, CDR2 FQGTGA. DNA for the CDR3: TGTGCCAGCAGCTCAACCCCAGGGGGCGCGAACACTGAAGCTTTCTTT. Amino acid sequence: CASSSTPGGANTEAFF.

This clonotype was counted ten times or more. The CDR3 here is CASSIPSHTGELFF. The CDR3 nucleotides are TGTGCCAGCAGCATCCCATCGCACACCGGGGAGCTGTTTTTT. The rearrangement links TRBV12-3 or TRBV12-4 to TRBJ2-2; D gene unclear. V dropped 6 bases and J dropped 3 bases, with 11 bases sitting between them. CDR3 length equals 14 residues.

In this sample, this clonotype turned up many times. The chain joins TRBV15 to TRBJ1-1; perhaps TRBD1 as D (6 bases). CDR1 is LNHNV and CDR2 is YYDKDF in the germline V gene (reference sequence). V was cut by 3 bases and J by 2 bases, with 13 bases left in between. CDR3 length: 15 residues. In nucleotides, the CDR3 is TGTGCCACCAGCAGGGCCTTTGGGACAAACACTGAAGCTTTCTTT. Protein: CATSRAFGTNTEAFF.

This chain's CDR3 is CASPSTGQWDTEAFF. The CDR3 nucleotides read TGTGCCAGCCCCTCCACAGGGCAATGGGACACTGAAGCTTTCTTT. The chain combines TRBV28 with TRBJ1-1, with D possibly TRBD1 on 6 matching bases. Germline CDR1 MDHEN, CDR2 SYDVKM. The CDR3 spans 15 residues. V was shortened by 8 bases and J by 3 bases, with 19 bases between the two germline ends.

This clonotype was found many times. The chain combines TRBV7-2 with TRBJ2-6; D is unresolved. The germline V gene has CDR1 SGHTA and CDR2 FQGNSA. The CDR3 spans 16 residues. Trimming left V 2 bases short and J 0 bases short, with 8 bases between. The CDR3 loop is CASSLFRSSGANVLTF. The CDR3 DNA reads TGTGCCAGCAGCTTATTCAGGAGCTCTGGGGCCAACGTCCTGACTTTC.

The chain has TRBV20-1 and TRBJ2-1, with D possibly TRBD1 on 6 matching bases. This CDR3 is 16 amino acids long. Germline CDR1 reads DFQATT; CDR2 reads SNEGSKA (reference sequence). The CDR3 bases are TGCTGCTTTTGCGGTCAGGGGCGGAGCTCCTACAATGAGCAGTTCTTC. It encodes CCFCGQGRSSYNEQFF.

This clonotype was picked up many times. This rearrangement joins TRBV20-1 to TRBJ2-7; D is ambiguous. Germline lookup yields CDR1 DFQATT and CDR2 SNEGSKA (reference sequence). Trimming removed 1 base from V and 8 bases from J, with 18 bases in between. The CDR3 sequence is 14 residues long. CDR3 residues: CSARVLYEQLQQYF. CDR3 DNA sequence: TGCAGTGCTAGAGTCCTTTACGAACAGCTTCAGCAGTACTTC.

The CDR3, as DNA: TGTGCCAGCAGCCAAGATCGGGGGAACGAGCAGTACTTC. Encoded protein: CASSQDRGNEQYF. The rearrangement joins TRBV14 to TRBJ2-7; maybe TRBD2 (6 bases). The CDR3 has 13 amino acids. The V end lost 0 bases, the J end lost 5 bases, and 8 bases lay between the germline ends. Germline CDR1 reads SGHDN; CDR2 reads FVKESK.